The present TCR beta chain was sequenced within a study of blood T cell repertoires in COVID-19. Overall study: Both acute and convalescent COVID-19 samples were obtained from the United States, Italy and Spain.

Libraries were prepared by immunoSEQ multiplex PCR; TCRdb keeps only in-frame clonotypes and omits some of them. The table includes around 100,000 clones, about 80% detected once. The source is a woman between 40 and 55 years old with acute or convalescent COVID-19. What was sequenced was peripheral blood.

CDR3 bases: TGTGCCAGCAGCTTAGTGACAACCGACTCTGGAAACACCATATATTTT. Amino acid sequence: CASSLVTTDSGNTIYF. The chain carries TRBV7-6 and TRBJ1-3; no reliable D call. Germline values: CDR1 SGHVS, CDR2 FNYEAQ. The CDR3 covers 16 residues. The V gene lost 1 base and the J gene lost 0 bases, with 10 bases spanning the gap.